Each of the 31 T cell receptor beta chains below was sequenced from the same sample in a study of cytomegalovirus exposure and HLA in healthy donors. PCR amplification relied on 60 Vbeta primers (plus 13 Jbeta primers). Sequenced by immunoSEQ multiplex PCR; TCRdb stores in-frame clones only, minus some. The sample has over 120,000 clones, 75% seen once; the top ten hold 6% to 8.5%. Sequencing was carried out using PBMCs. These TCRs come from a man aged 25 to 40 in good health and CMV-seronegative.

This clone was picked up a small number of times. The chain employs TRBV4-1 and TRBJ1-5; possible D gene TRBD1, 6 bases. The V gene's germline CDR1 is MGHRA and CDR2 YSYEKL. The ends were cut back, 1 base at V and 0 bases at J, with 19 bases in the middle. This CDR3 comprises 19 residues. The CDR3: CASSQALGGGLYSNQPQHF. The CDR3 DNA reads TGCGCCAGCAGCCAAGCCCTAGGTGGGGGCCTTTATAGCAATCAGCCCCAGCATTTT.

The rearrangement joins TRBV4-1 to TRBJ2-3; 8 positions match TRBD1. CDR3 size: 17 residues. The J segment lost 6 bases and the V segment lost 5 bases, leaving 16 bases of the junction unmatched. Germline V lookup: CDR1 MGHRA, CDR2 YSYEKL. CDR3 sequence (DNA): TGCGCCAGCAGCAATCCCAGGGGGCCTGCGACCGGGGATACGCAGTATTTT. Translated, it gives CASSNPRGPATGDTQYF.

The V and J genes are TRBV4-1 and TRBJ2-3, with 9 bases fitting TRBD1. The CDR3 runs to 13 residues. The germline gives CDR1 MGHRA, CDR2 YSYEKL. V dropped 8 bases and J dropped 3; count of bases not matched to a gene: 3. The chain's CDR3 is CASRDRVTDTQYF. The CDR3 DNA follows: TGCGCCAGCCGGGACAGGGTTACAGATACGCAGTATTTT.

This rearrangement joins TRBV19 to TRBJ2-7, with 7 bases identical to TRBD1. V was pared by 1 base and J by 4 bases, with 10 bases of the junction left unmatched. This CDR3 comprises 16 residues. Germline V gives CDR1 LNHDA, CDR2 SQIVND (reference sequence). CDR3: CASSIVPGQNEYEQYF. CDR3 coding DNA: TGTGCCAGTAGTATAGTCCCGGGACAGAATGAGTACGAGCAGTACTTC.

V gene TRBV7-2 combines with J gene TRBJ1-4, with TRBD1 matching 8 bases. There are 15 residues in the CDR3. Trimming at V came to 0 bases and at J to 8 bases, leaving 5 bases not matched to a gene. CDR1 and CDR2 from the germline V gene are SGHTA and FQGNSA. CDR3 protein: CASSLASGGEEKLFF. In DNA, the CDR3 is TGTGCCAGCAGCTTAGCGTCAGGGGGCGAGGAAAAACTGTTTTTT. Full variable domain (missing parts from reference TRBV7-2 and TRBJ1-4): GAGVSQSPSNKVTEKGKDVELRCDPISGHTALYWYRQSLGQGLEFLIYFQGNSAPDKSGLPSDRFSAERTGGSVSTLTIQRTQQEDSAVYLCASSLASGGEEKLFFGSGTQLSVL.

The chain is built from TRBV6-6 and TRBJ2-3, with a tentative D call TRBD2 (5 bases). Germline values: CDR1 MNHNY, CDR2 SVGAGI (reference sequence). The CDR3 sequence is 16 residues long. The germline V and J ends were trimmed by 4 bases and 1 base, with 15 bases remaining between them. The CDR3 is CASSSNTPGGTDTQYF. CDR3 DNA sequence: TGTGCCAGCAGTTCAAACACCCCCGGGGGCACAGATACGCAGTATTTT.

CDR3 sequence reads: CASSLGGQGWGYTF. For the CDR3, the DNA is TGTGCCAGCAGCTTAGGGGGACAGGGGTGGGGCTACACCTTC. The chain is built from TRBV7-2 and TRBJ1-2; 10 nucleotides agree with TRBD1. The CDR3 spans 14 residues. J lost 8 bases, V lost 1 base, and 4 bases had no gene match. Germline values: CDR1 SGHTA, CDR2 FQGNSA.

The V gene is TRBV28, the J gene TRBJ2-2; maybe TRBD2 (6 bases). Trimming pared 7 bases from V and 4 bases from J, leaving 13 bases between. This CDR3 spans 14 amino acids. Germline V gene lookup returns CDR1 MDHEN and CDR2 SYDVKM. The CDR3 here is CASTSGLSTGELFF. The CDR3 region has the DNA TGTGCCAGCACCTCGGGACTCAGCACCGGGGAGCTGTTTTTT.

This rearrangement joins TRBV11-2 to TRBJ2-7, with 9 bases lining up with TRBD2. The V gene's germline CDR1 is SGHAT and CDR2 FQNNGV. This CDR3 has 15 residues. V lost 0 bases to trimming and J lost 4 bases; unmatched junction nucleotides: 4. The CDR3 here is CASSLDSGRSYEQYF. CDR3 nucleotide sequence: TGTGCCAGCAGCTTAGATAGCGGGAGAAGTTACGAGCAGTACTTC.

The CDR3 nucleotides are TGTGCCAGCAGCTCTACGACAGGGGGAAACATTCAGTACTTC. It yields the protein CASSSTTGGNIQYF. The genes are TRBV7-3 and TRBJ2-4, with 9 nucleotides matching TRBD1. V lost 4 bases and J lost 6; bases outside the gene matches: 4. This CDR3 is 14 amino acids long. Germline V gene sequence: CDR1 SGHTA, CDR2 FQGTGA.

The CDR3 region is CAWSLPGDYNSPLHF. CDR3 DNA: TGTGCCTGGAGCCTACCGGGGGACTATAATTCACCCCTCCACTTT. The chain links TRBV30 to TRBJ1-6, with a weak D call TRBD1 (5 bases). Germline-derived CDR1 and CDR2 are GTSNPN and SVGIG (reference sequence). The CDR3 loop spans 15 amino acids. V lost 3 bases, J lost 3 bases, and 12 bases lay in between.

This clone was observed once. At one end the junction does not follow the germline gene, possibly because of a read error. The chain is built from TRBV12-5 and TRBJ2-3; 12 positions match TRBD2. Germline V gives CDR1 LGHNT, CDR2 FRNRAP. CDR3 size: 17 residues. In DNA, the CDR3 is TGTGCTAGCGGTTTGCCGGCTAGCGGGGGGGCCCGGGATACGCAGTATTTT. Residues: CASGLPASGGARDTQYF.

The chain links TRBV28 to TRBJ1-5, with a tentative D call TRBD1 (5 bases). The CDR3 length is 12 residues. V lost 6 bases and J 10 bases, leaving 13 bases between the germline ends. Germline V gene data show CDR1 as MDHEN and CDR2 as SYDVKM. CDR3 in amino acids: CASRGLGEPQHF. For the CDR3, the DNA is TGTGCCAGCAGGGGGCTAGGTGAACCCCAGCATTTT.

The chain combines TRBV7-9 with TRBJ2-7; D possibly corresponds to TRBD1 (6 bases). The CDR3 totals 14 residues. V was shortened by 2 bases and J by 2 bases, with 10 bases between the two germline ends. Per the germline V gene, CDR1 is SEHNR and CDR2 is FQNEAQ (reference sequence). CDR3 in DNA: TGTGCCAGCAGCTTAAGGGACACAGCCTACGAGCAGTACTTC. This gives the protein CASSLRDTAYEQYF. The complete variable domain, with remaining parts taken from reference TRBV7-9 and TRBJ2-7, reads DTGVSQNPRHKITKRGQNVTFRCDPISEHNRLYWYRQTLGQGPEFLTYFQNEAQLEKSRLLSDRFSAERPKGSFSTLEIQRTEQGDSAMYLCASSLRDTAYEQYFGPGTRLTVT.

This clone was counted only a few times. This rearrangement joins TRBV28 to TRBJ2-3; TRBD2 might be the D (7 bases). In germline, CDR1 is MDHEN, CDR2 SYDVKM. The CDR3 sequence is 15 residues long. Trimming took 6 bases from V and 2 from J, leaving 15 bases between them. The CDR3 loop reads CASSLSGGTTDTQYF. CDR3 nucleotide sequence: TGTGCCAGCAGCTTGTCGGGGGGCACCACAGATACGCAGTATTTT.

This clone was seen a handful of times. The gene calls are TRBV7-9 and TRBJ1-6; the match to TRBD1 covers 8 bases. Per germline, CDR1 SEHNR and CDR2 FQNEAQ (reference sequence). CDR3 length: 14 amino acids. The J segment lost 7 bases and the V segment lost 5 bases, leaving 4 bases of the junction unmatched. Written as DNA, the CDR3 is TGTGCCAGCAGCCTGGGACAGGAAAATTCACCCCTCCACTTT. It codes for CASSLGQENSPLHF. The variable domain in full, with the rest retrieved from reference TRBV7-9 and TRBJ1-6, is DTGVSQNPRHKITKRGQNVTFRCDPISEHNRLYWYRQTLGQGPEFLTYFQNEAQLEKSRLLSDRFSAERPKGSFSTLEIQRTEQGDSAMYLCASSLGQENSPLHFGNGTRLTVT.

The V and J genes are TRBV15 and TRBJ2-1, with 9 bases aligning to TRBD2. CDR3 length equals 16 residues. CDR1 is LNHNV and CDR2 is YYDKDF in the germline V gene (reference sequence). Trimming cost V 2 bases and J 6 bases; bases outside gene matches: 8. The CDR3 reads CATSRTGREGRNEQFF. DNA of the CDR3: TGTGCCACCAGCAGAACGGGGCGGGAGGGCCGCAATGAGCAGTTCTTC. The full variable domain, in which reference TRBV15 and TRBJ2-1 provide the parts outside the CDR3, is DAMVIQNPRYQVTQFGKPVTLSCSQTLNHNVMYWYQQKSSQAPKLLFHYYDKDFNNEADTPDNFQSRRPNTSFCFLDIRSPGLGDTAMYLCATSRTGREGRNEQFFGPGTRLTVL.

This chain joins TRBV19 and TRBJ2-1; D gene uncertain. Germline V gene data show CDR1 as LNHDA and CDR2 as SQIVND (reference sequence). V lost 1 base, J lost 7 bases, and 5 bases lay in between. This CDR3 contains 12 residues. This CDR3 reads CASSIVANEQFF. The CDR3 coding sequence is TGTGCCAGTAGTATAGTAGCAAATGAGCAGTTCTTC.

The chain links TRBV19 to TRBJ1-1, with unresolved D. This CDR3 contains 13 residues. From germline, CDR1 is LNHDA and CDR2 SQIVND (reference sequence). Trimming stripped 5 bases from V and 3 bases from J, with 10 bases between. The CDR3 DNA follows: TGTGCCAGTAGTTTGTCACTCGACACTGAAGCTTTCTTT. This codes for CASSLSLDTEAFF.

With respect to this clone: The junction and the germline gene differ at one end; a read error may be behind it. The chain has TRBV2 and TRBJ2-5; 8 positions match TRBD1. CDR3 length: 16 amino acids. The V gene's germline CDR1 is SNHLY and CDR2 FYNNEI. The CDR3 coding sequence is TGTGCCAGCAGTGAATTCCTGGGACAGGCCCTTGAGATCCAGTACTTC. This codes for CASSEFLGQALEIQYF.

This clone came up a few times. The CDR3 nucleotides read TGCAGTCCTTCAGTTAACTATGGCTACACCTTC. This sequence encodes CSPSVNYGYTF. The chain is built from TRBV20-1 and TRBJ1-2; no definite D call. The germline CDR1 and CDR2 sequences are DFQATT and SNEGSKA (reference sequence). The CDR3 is 11 residues long. V lost 8 bases to trimming and J lost 1 base, with 8 bases between them.

CDR3 loop: CASTPNRVLTGELFF. In nucleotides, the CDR3 is TGTGCCAGCACCCCCAACAGGGTACTCACCGGGGAGCTGTTTTTT. The genes are TRBV28 and TRBJ2-2; D is possibly TRBD1 (6 bases). Between the trimmed V and J ends, which lost 7 bases and 4 bases, there was a span of 16 bases. The CDR3 extends over 15 amino acids. Germline-derived CDR1 and CDR2 are MDHEN and SYDVKM.

The chain recombines TRBV27 with TRBJ2-5; 12 bases are a match to TRBD1. V lost 0 bases, J lost 4 bases, and 3 bases stayed unmatched. CDR3 length: 16 amino acids. Germline lookup yields CDR1 MNHEY and CDR2 SMNVEV (reference sequence). The CDR3 bases are TGTGCCAGCAGTTTATCAGGGACAGGGGGCGCAGAGACCCAGTACTTC. Its protein is CASSLSGTGGAETQYF.

This chain links TRBV27 with TRBJ1-2; possible D gene TRBD1, 6 bases. The V and J ends lost 3 bases and 3 bases respectively, with 17 bases between them. Per germline, CDR1 MNHEY and CDR2 SMNVEV (reference sequence). The CDR3 extends over 16 amino acids. CDR3 residues: CASSFINQGRYYGYTF. DNA for the CDR3: TGTGCCAGCAGTTTCATAAACCAGGGGCGTTACTATGGCTACACCTTC.

The chain joins TRBV5-5 to TRBJ2-5; 12 nucleotides match TRBD2. The J segment lost 5 bases and the V segment lost 4 bases, leaving 9 bases of the junction unmatched. Germline V lookup: CDR1 SGHKS, CDR2 YYEKEE (reference sequence). CDR3 length: 16 amino acids. CDR3 sequence: CASSPASGGAFETQYF. The CDR3 coding sequence is TGTGCCAGCAGCCCAGCTAGCGGGGGGGCCTTTGAGACCCAGTACTTC. Filled out from reference TRBV5-5 and TRBJ2-5, the complete variable domain reads DAGVTQSPTHLIKTRGQQVTLRCSPISGHKSVSWYQQVLGQGPQFIFQYYEKEERGRGNFPDRFSARQFPNYSSELNVNALLLGDSALYLCASSPASGGAFETQYFGPGTRLLVL.

The chain recombines TRBV19 with TRBJ1-1; no definite D call. Germline V lookup: CDR1 LNHDA, CDR2 SQIVND (reference sequence). V gave up 1 base and J gave up 4 bases, with 7 bases separating them. The CDR3 loop spans 13 amino acids. CDR3 nucleotide sequence: TGTGCCAGTAGTATAGGCAGGCCCACTGAAGCTTTCTTT. Its translation is CASSIGRPTEAFF.

The chain uses TRBV9 and TRBJ2-3; 7 positions match TRBD1. V dropped 4 bases and J dropped 0; count of bases not matched to a gene: 8. In germline, CDR1 is SGDLS, CDR2 YYNGEE. This CDR3 contains 16 residues. CDR3 nucleotide sequence: TGTGCCAGCAGCATATCGACAGGGCAGAGCACAGATACGCAGTATTTT. This encodes CASSISTGQSTDTQYF.

The chain carries TRBV2 and TRBJ2-7; tentatively, D is TRBD2 (6 bases). Per germline, CDR1 SNHLY and CDR2 FYNNEI. Deletions cut 3 bases from V and 3 bases from J, with 15 bases between. CDR3 size: 15 residues. The CDR3 DNA reads TGTGCCAGCAGTGAGGGTCCGGGGGATGGCTACGAGCAGTACTTC. It yields the protein CASSEGPGDGYEQYF.

This clone occurred a few times. The rearrangement joins TRBV5-6 to TRBJ2-7; 8 nucleotides match TRBD1. The CDR3 runs 15 residues. Germline lookup yields CDR1 SGHDT and CDR2 YYEEEE. J lost 1 base, V lost 1 base, and 4 bases had no gene match. This chain's CDR3 is CASSLPGTGSYEQYF. CDR3 DNA: TGTGCCAGCAGCTTGCCCGGGACAGGTTCCTACGAGCAGTACTTC.

The rearrangement links TRBV5-1 to TRBJ1-2, with 10 bases that match TRBD1. Germline CDR1 reads SGHRS; CDR2 reads YFSETQ. V lost 4 bases to trimming and J lost 7 bases; unmatched junction nucleotides: 4. The CDR3 is 13 residues long. CDR3 in DNA: TGCGCCAGCAGCCCCGACAGGGGGCCTGGCTACACCTTC. Amino acid sequence: CASSPDRGPGYTF.

V gene TRBV19 combines with J gene TRBJ1-1; 8 bases are shared with TRBD1. With V trimmed by 4 bases and J by 1 base, 2 bases remained unmatched. CDR3 size: 14 residues. CDR1 is LNHDA, CDR2 SQIVND, per germline (reference sequence). CDR3 in amino acids: CASSNRGENTEAFF. The CDR3 nucleotides are TGTGCCAGTAGTAACAGGGGGGAGAACACTGAAGCTTTCTTT.